This entry describes one TCR beta chain. This CDR3 region has 15 residues. Trimming cost V 7 bases and J 4 bases, with 19 bases left between them. CDR1 and CDR2 (germline): LGHDT, YNNKEL (reference sequence). Assay: immunoSEQ multiplex PCR; the TCRdb copy retains only in-frame clones and omits some. Of 78,000 or so clones listed, about nine tenths are singletons. These data come from a study of blood T cell repertoires in COVID-19. What was sequenced was peripheral blood. The receptor comes from a woman aged 45 to 65 with acute or convalescent COVID-19. V is TRBV3-1 (or the pseudogene TRBV3-2) and J is TRBJ1-2; D remains unclear. The CDR3: CASNAVADAVYGYTF. The CDR3 DNA sequence: TGTGCCAGCAACGCCGTGGCAGATGCAGTCTATGGCTACACCTTC.